The 31 T cell receptor beta chains below come from one sample, sequenced in a study of cytomegalovirus exposure and HLA in healthy donors. This table comes from immunoSEQ multiplex PCR, and its TCRdb copy is limited to in-frame clones, with some not included. This sample has about 160,000 clones; under 90% occur once, and the top ten carry 4% to 4.5%. Input material: PBMCs. The receptor source for this set is a man aged 18 to 29 in good health and CMV-seropositive.

This chain connects TRBV5-1 to TRBJ1-1; TRBD1 is a possible D gene (5 bases). Per germline, CDR1 SGHRS and CDR2 YFSETQ. The V end was cut by 3 bases, the J end by 3 bases, with 15 bases between. This CDR3 contains 15 residues. The DNA of the CDR3 is TGCGCCAGCAGCTGGGGGGACCTGCCGGACACTGAAGCTTTCTTT. Translated: CASSWGDLPDTEAFF. Full variable domain (outside the CDR3, taken from reference TRBV5-1 and TRBJ1-1): KAGVTQTPRYLIKTRGQQVTLSCSPISGHRSVSWYQQTPGQGLQFLFEYFSETQRNKGNFPGRFSGRQFSNSRSEMNVSTLELGDSALYLCASSWGDLPDTEAFFGQGTRLTVV.

V is TRBV6-5 and J is TRBJ1-4, with D uncertain. The V and J ends lost 0 bases and 4 bases respectively, with 9 bases between them. Germline lookup yields CDR1 MNHEY and CDR2 SVGAGI. This CDR3 contains 15 residues. CDR3 loop: CASSYSFTVNEKLFF. CDR3 DNA sequence: TGTGCCAGCAGTTACTCTTTCACGGTTAATGAAAAACTGTTTTTT.

This chain joins TRBV15 and TRBJ1-5; possible D gene TRBD1, 5 bases. Trimming stripped 8 bases from V and 9 bases from J, with 23 bases between. CDR1 and CDR2 (germline): LNHNV, YYDKDF (reference sequence). The CDR3 has 15 residues. CDR3 residues: CATAIDQGARAPQHF. CDR3 in DNA: TGTGCCACCGCCATTGACCAGGGTGCCCGGGCGCCCCAGCATTTT.

This clone has just one count. CDR3 sequence: CASRSSGTSINEQFF. For the CDR3, the DNA is TGTGCCAGCCGTTCTTCGGGAACTAGCATCAATGAGCAGTTCTTC. This chain links TRBV6-1 with TRBJ2-1, with a tentative D call TRBD2 (6 bases). CDR3 length: 15 residues. V lost 8 bases, J lost 6 bases, and 20 bases lay in between. Germline CDR1 MNHNS, CDR2 SASEGT.

The rearrangement uses TRBV19 and TRBJ2-1; 11 bases are a match to TRBD2. V was clipped by 7 bases and J by 9 bases; unmatched bases: 8. The CDR3 extends over 14 amino acids. CDR1 is LNHDA, CDR2 SQIVND, per germline (reference sequence). CDR3 sequence: CASKTLAGVGEQFF. CDR3 coding DNA: TGTGCCAGTAAAACACTAGCGGGAGTAGGTGAGCAGTTCTTC.

V and J are TRBV10-3 and TRBJ1-1; D is ambiguous. V shed 4 bases and J shed 3 bases, with 9 bases lying between them. Germline V gives CDR1 ENHRY, CDR2 SYGVKD. The CDR3 runs 13 residues. CDR3: CAISGAEDTEAFF. As DNA, the CDR3 is TGTGCCATCAGTGGCGCGGAGGACACTGAAGCTTTCTTT.

This chain uses TRBV30 with TRBJ2-2, with D perhaps TRBD1 (6 bases). V was trimmed by 2 bases and J by 4 bases, leaving 14 bases between them. Germline CDR1 reads GTSNPN; CDR2 reads SVGIG (reference sequence). CDR3 length: 15 amino acids. Written as DNA, the CDR3 is TGTGCCTGGAGTCCCTCTCACAGGGCCACCGGGGAGCTGTTTTTT. Translating it yields CAWSPSHRATGELFF.

This chain links TRBV10-3 with TRBJ2-1; D perhaps matches TRBD2 (7 bases). V lost 8 bases and J lost 2, with 16 bases in between. This CDR3 has 15 residues. Germline CDR1 is ENHRY and CDR2 is SYGVKD. CDR3 region: CAIQARGAAYNEQFF. CDR3 sequence (DNA): TGTGCCATCCAGGCCCGGGGGGCCGCCTACAATGAGCAGTTCTTC.

This clone has only a few counts. Other DNA sequences in the sample encode the same CDR3. The rearrangement joins TRBV5-6 to TRBJ2-1; 11 nucleotides line up with TRBD2. The trim removed 0 bases at V and 7 bases at J, leaving 3 bases unmatched. Germline V gives CDR1 SGHDT, CDR2 YYEEEE. The CDR3 has 15 residues. CDR3 nucleotide sequence: TGTGCCAGCAGCTTGGGACTAGCGGGGAATAATGAGCAGTTCTTC. Protein product: CASSLGLAGNNEQFF. Variable domain in full (rest from reference TRBV5-6 and TRBJ2-1): DAGVTQSPTHLIKTRGQQVTLRCSPKSGHDTVSWYQQALGQGPQFIFQYYEEEERQRGNFPDRFSGHQFPNYSSELNVNALLLGDSALYLCASSLGLAGNNEQFFGPGTRLTVL.

This clone was seen a single time. This sequence joins TRBV10-3 and TRBJ2-2; 7 bases match TRBD1. Unmatched junction bases numbered 6, after V lost 7 bases and J lost 7 bases. From germline, CDR1 is ENHRY and CDR2 SYGVKD. CDR3 length: 13 residues. This CDR3 reads CAIKDRDGGELFF. Here the CDR3 DNA reads TGTGCCATCAAAGACAGGGACGGCGGGGAGCTGTTTTTT.

The chain combines TRBV7-9 with TRBJ1-1; possible D gene TRBD1, 6 bases. The CDR3 spans 14 residues. Per the germline V gene, CDR1 is SEHNR and CDR2 is FQNEAQ (reference sequence). Trimming pared 4 bases from V and 1 base from J, leaving 10 bases between. The CDR3: CASSSGQRNTEAFF. The CDR3 nucleotides read TGTGCCAGCAGCTCCGGACAGCGGAACACTGAAGCTTTCTTT.

The chain recombines TRBV5-1 with TRBJ2-7; 7 nucleotides match TRBD1. The V segment lost 4 bases and the J segment 2 bases; nucleotides outside the gene matches: 6. Germline assignment: CDR1 SGHRS and CDR2 YFSETQ. The CDR3 covers 14 residues. The CDR3 sequence is CASSTRQGPYEQYF. The CDR3 coding sequence is TGCGCCAGCAGCACAAGACAGGGACCCTACGAGCAGTACTTC.

The chain couples TRBV5-1 to TRBJ2-3, with 10 bases matching TRBD2. The CDR3 sequence is 16 residues long. CDR1 is SGHRS and CDR2 is YFSETQ in the germline V gene. V lost 0 bases to trimming and J lost 2 bases; unmatched junction nucleotides: 3. The CDR3 DNA sequence: TGCGCCAGCAGCTTGGTAGCGGGAGGACCCACAGATACGCAGTATTTT. Translation gives CASSLVAGGPTDTQYF. Based on the CDR3 plus reference TRBV5-1 and TRBJ2-3, the full variable domain is KAGVTQTPRYLIKTRGQQVTLSCSPISGHRSVSWYQQTPGQGLQFLFEYFSETQRNKGNFPGRFSGRQFSNSRSEMNVSTLELGDSALYLCASSLVAGGPTDTQYFGPGTRLTVL.

The chain uses TRBV5-1 and TRBJ2-1, with 14 bases aligning to TRBD2. Germline trimming cut 4 bases from V and 5 bases from J; bases unmatched to any gene: 5. Germline assignment: CDR1 SGHRS and CDR2 YFSETQ. The CDR3 consists of 16 residues. In DNA, the CDR3 is TGCGCCAGCAGCCCGGGACTAGCGGGAGTTGACAATGAGCAGTTCTTC. This codes for CASSPGLAGVDNEQFF.

This chain links TRBV19 with TRBJ1-5, with TRBD1 matching 9 bases. CDR3 length: 15 residues. Unmatched junction bases numbered 7, after V lost 5 bases and J lost 5 bases. Germline CDR1 and CDR2: LNHDA and SQIVND (reference sequence). This CDR3 is CASSAQGAKYQPQHF. CDR3 nucleotide sequence: TGTGCCAGTAGTGCACAGGGGGCTAAATATCAGCCCCAGCATTTT.

The V call is TRBV11-2, the J call TRBJ1-2; TRBD1 matches 7 bases. CDR1 and CDR2 from the germline V gene are SGHAT and FQNNGV. J gave up 6 bases and V 2 bases, and 6 bases lay outside the gene matches. CDR3 length equals 14 residues. Here the CDR3 DNA reads TGTGCCAGCAGCTTATCGATCAGGGGGGATGGCTACACCTTC. It yields the protein CASSLSIRGDGYTF. Variable domain in full (rest from reference TRBV11-2 and TRBJ1-2): EAGVAQSPRYKIIEKRQSVAFWCNPISGHATLYWYQQILGQGPKLLIQFQNNGVVDDSQLPKDRFSAERLKGVDSTLKIQPAKLEDSAVYLCASSLSIRGDGYTFGSGTRLTVV.

The rearrangement uses TRBV5-1 and TRBJ2-1, with D tentatively TRBD1 (7 bases). The CDR3 spans 14 residues. The V gene lost 0 bases and the J gene lost 7 bases, with 11 bases spanning the gap. The germline gives CDR1 SGHRS, CDR2 YFSETQ. This CDR3 is CASSLGQGGNEQFF. CDR3 DNA: TGCGCCAGCAGCTTGGGACAGGGAGGAAATGAGCAGTTCTTC.

The chain combines TRBV6-5 with TRBJ1-1; D remains ambiguous. Looked up from germline, CDR1 is MNHEY and CDR2 is SVGAGI. The germline V and J ends were trimmed by 4 bases and 4 bases, with 10 bases remaining between them. This CDR3 is built from 13 residues. The CDR3 loop reads CASSSVGGTEAFF. In DNA, the CDR3 is TGTGCCAGCAGTTCGGTCGGAGGCACTGAAGCTTTCTTT.

J is TRBJ2-7 and V is TRBV18; perhaps TRBD1 as D (5 bases). This CDR3 is 18 amino acids long. Trimming took 3 bases from V and 3 from J, leaving 24 bases between them. CDR1 and CDR2 from the germline V gene are KGHSH and LQKENI. CDR3 sequence: CASSPRVRDRGRDYEQYF. CDR3 DNA: TGTGCCAGCTCACCCCGAGTAAGAGACAGAGGCAGGGACTACGAGCAGTACTTC.

V is TRBV9 and J is TRBJ2-5; no definite D call. This CDR3 spans 13 amino acids. Looked up from germline, CDR1 is SGDLS and CDR2 is YYNGEE. Deletions cut 0 bases from V and 5 bases from J, with 8 bases between. DNA of the CDR3: TGTGCCAGCAGCGTAGGAGAATTGGAGACCCAGTACTTC. It yields the protein CASSVGELETQYF.

V gene TRBV28 combines with J gene TRBJ1-3; D may be TRBD1 (5 bases). The CDR3 has 15 residues. With 3 bases removed from V and 0 bases from J, the gap between germline ends came to 9 bases. Looked up from germline, CDR1 is MDHEN and CDR2 is SYDVKM. The DNA for the CDR3 is TGTGCCAGCAGTTTGGGACTAGGCTCTGGAAACACCATATATTTT. This sequence encodes CASSLGLGSGNTIYF. Variable domain in full (rest from reference TRBV28 and TRBJ1-3): DVKVTQSSRYLVKRTGEKVFLECVQDMDHENMFWYRQDPGLGLRLIYFSYDVKMKEKGDIPEGYSVSREKKERFSLILESASTNQTSMYLCASSLGLGSGNTIYFGEGSWLTVV.

This sequence joins TRBV19 and TRBJ1-5; unclear D gene. Trimming stripped 6 bases from V and 0 bases from J, with 18 bases between. Germline CDR1 reads LNHDA; CDR2 reads SQIVND (reference sequence). The CDR3 consists of 17 residues. This CDR3 is CASSLRGLPYSNQPQHF. Written as DNA, the CDR3 is TGTGCCAGTAGCCTCCGCGGTCTCCCCTATAGCAATCAGCCCCAGCATTTT.

This clone occurred once. This chain's CDR3 is CSVEMAGGLGSHEKLFF. Written as DNA, the CDR3 is TGCAGCGTTGAAATGGCAGGGGGCCTAGGGTCTCATGAAAAACTGTTTTTT. The chain recombines TRBV29-1 with TRBJ1-4, with TRBD1 identical over 8 bases. The ends lost 2 bases at V and 6 bases at J; junction bases unmatched: 14. The CDR3 sequence is 17 residues long. CDR1 is SQVTM and CDR2 is ANQGSEA in the germline V gene. The entire variable domain, with the rest obtained from reference TRBV29-1 and TRBJ1-4, is as follows: SAVISQKPSRDICQRGTSLTIQCQVDSQVTMMFWYRQQPGQSLTLIATANQGSEATYESGFVIDKFPISRPNLTFSTLTVSNMSPEDSSIYLCSVEMAGGLGSHEKLFFGSGTQLSVL.

The rearrangement joins TRBV9 to TRBJ2-1; perhaps TRBD2 as D (6 bases). Germline CDR1 SGDLS, CDR2 YYNGEE. The CDR3 totals 16 residues. V was trimmed by 0 bases and J by 4 bases, leaving 14 bases between them. The CDR3 sequence: CASSVAGASDYNEQFF. DNA for the CDR3: TGTGCCAGCAGCGTAGCTGGGGCTAGCGATTACAATGAGCAGTTCTTC. Using reference TRBV9 and TRBJ2-1 for the parts outside the CDR3, the full variable domain is DSGVTQTPKHLITATGQRVTLRCSPRSGDLSVYWYQQSLDQGLQFLIQYYNGEERAKGNILERFSAQQFPDLHSELNLSSLELGDSALYFCASSVAGASDYNEQFFGPGTRLTVL.

V and J are TRBV5-4 and TRBJ2-3; 8 positions match TRBD2. Trimming at V came to 0 bases and at J to 7 bases, leaving 4 bases not matched to a gene. Germline V gene data show CDR1 as SGHNT and CDR2 as YYREEE (reference sequence). The CDR3 is 14 residues long. CDR3 bases: TGTGCCAGCAGCTTGGCGGGAGGGGAAAATACGCAGTATTTT. It is translated as CASSLAGGENTQYF.

This chain uses TRBV5-5 with TRBJ2-1; TRBD1 matches 8 bases. The CDR3 length is 15 residues. The J segment lost 4 bases and the V segment lost 2 bases, leaving 5 bases of the junction unmatched. The germline gives CDR1 SGHKS, CDR2 YYEKEE (reference sequence). This chain's CDR3 is CASSFPGQEYNEQFF. The DNA of the CDR3 is TGTGCCAGCAGCTTCCCGGGACAGGAGTACAATGAGCAGTTCTTC.

This chain joins TRBV27 and TRBJ2-7; 8 bases are a match to TRBD1. CDR3 size: 15 residues. The junction had 3 bases not matched to a gene; V was cut back by 2 bases and J by 0 bases. Looked up from germline, CDR1 is MNHEY and CDR2 is SMNVEV (reference sequence). Here the CDR3 DNA reads TGTGCCAGCAGTTTAGGGACAGGCTACTCCTACGAGCAGTACTTC. The encoded protein is CASSLGTGYSYEQYF.

The chain couples TRBV6-5 to TRBJ1-2, with D possibly matching TRBD1 (6 bases). The CDR3 spans 13 residues. Trimming took 2 bases from V and 7 from J, leaving 11 bases between them. CDR1 and CDR2 (germline): MNHEY, SVGAGI. In DNA, the CDR3 is TGTGCCAGCAGTTACCTACAGGGACGTGGCTACACCTTC. It yields the protein CASSYLQGRGYTF.

The V gene is TRBV5-1, the J gene TRBJ2-1; 8 positions match TRBD2. V gave up 4 bases and J gave up 8 bases; unmatched junction bases: 8. The length of the CDR3 is 14 residues. The V gene's germline CDR1 is SGHRS and CDR2 YFSETQ. CDR3 protein: CASSLGRAEDEQFF. Written as DNA, the CDR3 is TGCGCCAGCAGCCTCGGGAGGGCCGAAGATGAGCAGTTCTTC.

The chain uses TRBV28 and TRBJ2-4; tentatively, D is TRBD2 (5 bases). Trimming stripped 3 bases from V and 0 bases from J, with 9 bases between. The CDR3 totals 15 residues. From germline, CDR1 is MDHEN and CDR2 SYDVKM. CDR3 region: CASSFGGLAKNIQYF. The CDR3 region has the DNA TGTGCCAGCAGTTTCGGCGGACTAGCCAAAAACATTCAGTACTTC.

The chain uses TRBV28 and TRBJ2-5, with D hard to call. Trimming took 2 bases from V and 5 from J, leaving 12 bases between them. CDR3 length: 14 amino acids. Germline CDR1 reads MDHEN; CDR2 reads SYDVKM. CDR3 region: CASSLRVVRETQYF. The CDR3 DNA follows: TGTGCCAGCAGTTTAAGAGTGGTTCGGGAGACCCAGTACTTC.